This T cell receptor beta chain came from a study of CD8+CD57+ T cells in acquired aplastic anemia. CDR1 GTSNPN and CDR2 SVGIG come from the germline V gene (reference sequence). CDR3 length equals 14 residues. J lost 1 base, V lost 4 bases, and 6 bases had no gene match. This clonotype was seen a few times. Its specificity is not known. TCR beta VDJ and CDR3 were profiled, and genomic DNA was the template. TCRdb fed the reads into MiXCR, producing one record per CDR3 protein. Of fewer than 250,000 distinct CDR3 sequences in the sample, less than 65% are singletons; the top ten hold 15% to 20%. Notes on the study in general: The CD8+ Simpson's diversity of patients and controls was not significantly different.

The V gene is TRBV30, the J gene TRBJ2-5; 7 positions match TRBD1. The sequencing input was sorted CD4+, CD8+, or CD8+CD57+ T cells (not recorded which) from PBMCs. The TCR sequence derives from a human donor in good health, serving as a control. CDR3 sequence: CAWIRTGLQETQYF. The CDR3 DNA sequence: TGTGCCTGGATCCGGACAGGTCTCCAAGAGACCCAGTACTTC.